These 17 T cell receptor beta chains came from one sample sequenced in a study of early T cells in non-severe SARS-CoV-2 infection (dated by TCRdb to the early 2020s). The library came from 5' RACE. Sequenced using a NextSeq 500. TCRdb took the public reads, trimmed them with fastp at Q25, ran MiXCR for clone calling and kept in-frame beta chains. Each entry is one CDR3 protein sequence, shown with its most common DNA and genes. Present in this sample are about 83,000 distinct CDR3 sequences, more than 9% of which were seen just once. The ten most abundant clones make up approximately 7% of the sample. Sequences were obtained from whole blood. The receptors were sampled from an adult who was a healthcare worker with PCR-confirmed SARS-CoV-2 infection or an uninfected control (not recorded which).

There are a few counts of this clonotype. The rearrangement joins TRBV20-1 to TRBJ1-2, with D possibly matching TRBD1 (5 bases). The CDR3 contains 17 residues. In germline, CDR1 is DFQATT, CDR2 SNEGSKA (reference sequence). Deletions cut 0 bases from V and 4 bases from J, with 21 bases between. The CDR3 is CSARDRMKGDSLYGYTF. Written as DNA, the CDR3 is TGCAGTGCTAGAGATCGGATGAAAGGGGATTCCCTCTATGGCTACACCTTC.

This clonotype is categorized as large. The rearrangement links TRBV20-1 to TRBJ2-7; D perhaps matches TRBD1 (7 bases). The CDR3 loop spans 18 amino acids. With 6 bases removed from V and 5 bases from J, the gap between germline ends came to 32 bases. Germline V gives CDR1 DFQATT, CDR2 SNEGSKA (reference sequence). CDR3 in DNA: TGCAGTGCCATGGACAGGAAAGGCGGCCGCGTCGGGAGTAACGAGCAGTACTTC. As protein: CSAMDRKGGRVGSNEQYF.

As for this clonotype: A single base separates this from a much larger clone, so it may be a read error. The CDR3 DNA sequence: TGCAGTGCTAGCCCCCCGGGCACAGATACGCAGCATTTT. Translation: CSASPPGTDTQHF. This chain uses TRBV20-1 with TRBJ2-3; D unclear. The DNA end lines up better with TRBJ1-5; the J call may be wrong. Germline CDR1 reads DFQATT; CDR2 reads SNEGSKA (reference sequence). The CDR3 has 13 amino acids.

This clonotype appeared a few times. J is TRBJ2-5 and V is TRBV19; TRBD2 agrees at 8 bases. This CDR3 comprises 17 residues. Germline lookup yields CDR1 LNHDA and CDR2 SQIVND (reference sequence). V lost 5 bases, J lost 0 bases, and 11 bases stayed unmatched. The CDR3 protein is CASSQRTSRINQETQYF. The CDR3, as DNA: TGTGCCAGTAGTCAACGGACTAGCCGGATAAACCAAGAGACCCAGTACTTC.

This clonotype was seen ten or more times. The chain joins TRBV7-3 to TRBJ1-3; 9 nucleotides align to TRBD1. The ends lost 4 bases at V and 2 bases at J; junction bases unmatched: 3. This CDR3 contains 15 residues. Germline V gene sequence: CDR1 SGHTA, CDR2 FQGTGA. DNA of the CDR3: TGTGCCAGCAGCTACGGACAGGGGACTGGAAACACCATATATTTT. It is translated as CASSYGQGTGNTIYF.

There are many counts of this clonotype. The gene calls are TRBV29-1 and TRBJ2-5, with D unclear. This CDR3 contains 12 residues. CDR1 is SQVTM, CDR2 ANQGSEA, per germline. V was shortened by 5 bases and J by 1 base, with 8 bases between the two germline ends. CDR3 bases: TGCAGCGTTTTGCGGTCCCAAGAGACCCAGTACTTC. Translated, it gives CSVLRSQETQYF.

This clonotype was detected only a few times. This sequence joins TRBV29-1 and TRBJ2-7; 7 bases match TRBD1. Losses at the gene ends were 6 bases for V and 1 base for J; bases not matched to a gene: 6. The V gene's germline CDR1 is SQVTM and CDR2 ANQGSEA. The CDR3 totals 13 residues. The CDR3 DNA is TGCAGCGTCGTAGACAGGGCTTCCTACGAGCAGTACTTC. Translation: CSVVDRASYEQYF.

The genes are TRBV6-2 or TRBV6-3 and TRBJ1-1; TRBD1 is a possible D gene (5 bases). Germline assignment: CDR1 MNHEY and CDR2 SVGEGT. The V and J ends lost 3 bases and 1 base respectively, with 9 bases between them. This CDR3 contains 14 residues. CDR3 sequence (DNA): TGTGCCAGCAGTTATCATGGGGGGAACACTGAAGCTTTCTTT. It encodes CASSYHGGNTEAFF.

In its sample, this clonotype was seen many times. The chain has TRBV11-2 and TRBJ2-2; 8 bases fit TRBD1. This CDR3 has 15 residues. Germline assignment: CDR1 SGHAT and CDR2 FQNNGV. V was pared by 5 bases and J by 4 bases, with 6 bases of the junction left unmatched. CDR3 nucleotides: TGTGCCAGCAGCCCACAGGGGGGTCTCACCGGGGAGCTGTTTTTT. As protein: CASSPQGGLTGELFF. The variable domain in full, completed from reference TRBV11-2 and TRBJ2-2, reads EAGVAQSPRYKIIEKRQSVAFWCNPISGHATLYWYQQILGQGPKLLIQFQNNGVVDDSQLPKDRFSAERLKGVDSTLKIQPAKLEDSAVYLCASSPQGGLTGELFFGEGSRLTVL.

A few counts support this clonotype. CDR3 in amino acids: CAISESTVGRTYGYTF. In DNA, the CDR3 is TGTGCCATCAGTGAGTCGACGGTCGGGCGGACGTATGGCTACACCTTC. V usage is TRBV10-3 and J usage is TRBJ1-2; no clear D. CDR3 length equals 16 residues. Germline values: CDR1 ENHRY, CDR2 SYGVKD. V was cut by 0 bases and J by 5 bases, with 16 bases left in between.

The chain combines TRBV29-1 with TRBJ2-1; D is undetermined. Germline V gene sequence: CDR1 SQVTM, CDR2 ANQGSEA. The CDR3 length is 10 residues. The V end was cut by 5 bases, the J end by 9 bases, with 8 bases between. The CDR3 here is CSVWGAEQFF. CDR3 DNA sequence: TGCAGCGTTTGGGGTGCTGAGCAGTTCTTC.

This clonotype was counted a few times. The gene calls are TRBV29-1 and TRBJ2-3; D remains ambiguous. Germline V gene sequence: CDR1 SQVTM, CDR2 ANQGSEA. The CDR3 consists of 12 residues. The ends were cut back, 0 bases at V and 2 bases at J, with 3 bases in the middle. The CDR3 DNA reads TGCAGCGTTGAAGACCACACAGATACGCAGTATTTT. Amino acids: CSVEDHTDTQYF.

The rearrangement links TRBV12-3 or TRBV12-4 to TRBJ1-1; 9 bases match TRBD1. The CDR3 length is 13 residues. V trimming: 7 bases; J trimming: 4 bases; junction bases outside the gene matches: 4. CDR3 bases: TGTGCCAGCACCCCGGACAGGGGCACTGAAGCTTTCTTT. Protein product: CASTPDRGTEAFF.

The rearrangement joins TRBV6-2 or TRBV6-3 to TRBJ2-1; possibly TRBD1 or TRBD2 for D (5 bases each). The CDR3 covers 14 residues. CDR1 and CDR2 from the germline V gene are MNHEY and SVGEGT. The V end lost 11 bases, the J end lost 9 bases, and 23 bases lay between the germline ends. DNA for the CDR3: TGTGCCTCGAGGTCCCTGGGGGAGTGGGGTGAGCAGTTCTTC. It yields the protein CASRSLGEWGEQFF.

DNA for the CDR3: TGTGCCAGCAGTTACTCTGCTGAAGTCCGGGAGCTGTTTTTT. Translation gives CASSYSAEVRELFF. V usage is TRBV6-5 and J usage is TRBJ2-2, with D unclear. V dropped 0 bases and J dropped 9 bases, with 11 bases sitting between them. CDR3 length equals 14 residues. Germline V lookup: CDR1 MNHEY, CDR2 SVGAGI.

This clonotype was seen once. The chain recombines TRBV5-4 with TRBJ1-2; D remains unclear. CDR1 SGHNT and CDR2 YYREEE come from the germline V gene (reference sequence). Trimming took 5 bases from V and 8 from J, leaving 16 bases between them. The CDR3 is 13 amino acids. The CDR3 region has the DNA TGTGCCAGCAGTCTGGTCCGGAAAGACGGCTACACCTTC. It translates to CASSLVRKDGYTF.

This clonotype appeared a few times. This chain connects TRBV5-6 to TRBJ1-5, with TRBD1 as a possible D gene (5 bases). V was pared by 4 bases and J by 2 bases, with 7 bases between. Germline assignment: CDR1 SGHDT and CDR2 YYEEEE. This CDR3 region has 13 residues. The CDR3 loop is CASSPQGNQPQHF. DNA for the CDR3: TGTGCCAGCAGCCCACAGGGCAATCAGCCCCAGCATTTT.